This T cell receptor (beta chain) was sequenced during a study of blood T cell repertoires in COVID-19. Looking at the study overall: Acute-phase and convalescent COVID-19 samples originated in the United States, Italy and Spain. Sources were T cells, B-cell-depleted T cells, or PBMCs; the material itself was cDNA or gDNA.

The data were produced by immunoSEQ multiplex PCR, yet TCRdb's version contains in-frame clones alone and is incomplete. The sample consists of some 150,000 clones, more than 80% of them appearing once. The CDR3 consists of 14 residues. The V and J ends lost 6 bases and 5 bases, in that order; junction bases with no gene match: 7. CDR1 and CDR2 (germline): LNHDA, SQIVND (reference sequence). The clonotype was recovered from a human donor with acute or convalescent COVID-19. The donor label of this sample is uncertain. The chain employs TRBV19 and TRBJ2-1, with 7 bases identical to TRBD1. Sequenced input: peripheral blood. The CDR3: CASSLSTGDNEQFF. Here the CDR3 DNA reads TGTGCCAGTAGCCTTTCCACAGGGGACAATGAGCAGTTCTTC. Drawing the rest from reference TRBV19 and TRBJ2-1, the complete variable domain is DGGITQSPKYLFRKEGQNVTLSCEQNLNHDAMYWYRQDPGQGLRLIYYSQIVNDFQKGDIAEGYSVSREKKESFPLTVTSAQKNPTAFYLCASSLSTGDNEQFFGPGTRLTVL.